This T cell receptor beta chain stems from a study of blood T cell repertoires in COVID-19. Germline-derived CDR1 and CDR2 are SQVTM and ANQGSEA. This CDR3 has 13 residues. Trimming took 6 bases from V and 1 from J, leaving 12 bases between them. Per the original methods: Researchers report that nucleated cell counts were estimated from reference gene primer amplification. The method was immunoSEQ multiplex PCR; TCRdb's version includes in-frame clones alone and lacks a portion of them. The V and J calls and the clone size are those of that table, but D and trimming were determined from the DNA. The sample lists 200,000 to 300,000 clones, 70% to 80% occurring once.

The chain recombines TRBV29-1 with TRBJ1-1; no definite D call. This sequence originates from an elderly woman with acute or convalescent COVID-19. The sequenced sample consisted of peripheral blood. The DNA for the CDR3 is TGCAGCGTCTCACAGAACCCGAACACTGAAGCTTTCTTT. As protein: CSVSQNPNTEAFF.